A selection of T cell receptor beta chains follows, all from one sample in a study of T-cell reconstitution after alpha-beta-depleted transplantation in children. TCRdb used MiXCR to reprocess the PCR reads, holding one entry per CDR3 protein. Of about 280,000 distinct CDR3 sequences listed, around a tenth are singletons. Sample: peripheral blood, taken 180 days after TCRalphabeta/CD19-depleted stem cell transplant. These receptors came from a male patient aged 2 to 9 who had a stem cell transplant for chronic granulomatous disease, so the T cells may come from the graft donor. Both conserved end residues are part of each CDR3. The D gene is left open where the match is weak. Size is omitted from some rows. Given values are once, few, many or a class for expanded clones.

J | size | D | V | DNA | CDR3
TRBJ2-5 | many | . | TRBV7-2 | TGTGCCAGCAGCTTAAACCGACGAGAGACCCAGTACTTC | CASSLNRRETQYF
TRBJ2-5 | many | . | TRBV5-1 | TGCGCCAGCAGCTTGCGGCAACTCCAAGAGACCCAGTACTTC | CASSLRQLQETQYF
TRBJ1-1 | many | TRBD1 | TRBV10-3 | TGTGCCATCAGAGGGACAGACTATACTGAAGCTTTCTTT | CAIRGTDYTEAFF
TRBJ2-3 | many | TRBD2 | TRBV7-3 | TGTGCCAGCAGCTCGGCGGGAGGGGCAGATACGCAGTATTTT | CASSSAGGADTQYF
TRBJ2-1 | many | . | TRBV28 | TGTGCCAGCAAGGGCAGTCCCTACAATGAGCAGTTCTTC | CASKGSPYNEQFF
TRBJ2-3 | . | TRBD1 | TRBV12-3/TRBV12-4 | TGTGCCATCAGCTCCGGGACAGGGGTTTCTAGCGGGTTTTTGGATACGCAGTATTTT | CAISSGTGVSSGFLDTQYF
TRBJ2-1 | many | TRBD2 | TRBV7-2 | TGTGCCAGCAGGGCTAGCGGGAGTGATGAGCAGTTCTTC | CASRASGSDEQFF
TRBJ1-5 | many | TRBD1 | TRBV11-2 | TGTGCCAGCAGCCCCCGGACAGGGTTCAATCAGCCCCAGCATTTT | CASSPRTGFNQPQHF
TRBJ1-5 | few | TRBD1 | TRBV28 | TGTGCCAGCAGTTTGTGGAGGACAGGCTTCAATCAGCCCCAGCATTTT | CASSLWRTGFNQPQHF
TRBJ2-7 | many | . | TRBV2 | TGTGCCAGCACCCATAGGGAGGCTACCTACGAGCAGTACTTC | CASTHREATYEQYF
TRBJ1-2 | many | TRBD1 | TRBV7-2 | TGTGCCAGCAGCCATACCAGGACAGGGCCTAACTATGGCTACACCTTC | CASSHTRTGPNYGYTF
TRBJ2-1 | many | . | TRBV27 | TGTGCCAGCAGTTTAGGTGCTCTTAACGGGGATGAGCAGTTCTTC | CASSLGALNGDEQFF
TRBJ2-2 | many | . | TRBV7-3 | TGTGCCAGCAGCTTAACACCACAGGTCGCCGGGGAGCTGTTTTTT | CASSLTPQVAGELFF
TRBJ2-7 | many | . | TRBV24-1 | TGTGCCACCACCGACGGATCACCCTACGAGCAGTACTTC | CATTDGSPYEQYF
TRBJ2-1 | . | . | TRBV7-3 | TGTGCCAGCAGCTACCAGGAGAGTGAGCAGTTCTTC | CASSYQESEQFF
TRBJ2-7 | many | TRBD1 | TRBV5-1 | TGTGCCAGCAGCTTGGGACAGGGCTCCTACGAGCAGTACTTC | CASSLGQGSYEQYF
TRBJ2-1 | many | TRBD2 | TRBV28 | TGTGCTAGCCGCCTAGCGGGTAGCTCCTACAATGAGCAGTTCTTC | CASRLAGSSYNEQFF
TRBJ2-3 | few | . | TRBV12-5 | TGTGCTAGTGGTTTACAGGAATCGAAGGAGTATTTT | CASGLQESKEYF
TRBJ1-5 | many | . | TRBV29-1 | TGCAGGTTCGGGTCCCTCACTTACCAGCCCCAGCATTTT | CRFGSLTYQPQHF
TRBJ2-3 | many | TRBD2 | TRBV29-1 | TGCAGCGTTCTCCGGGAGGGCCGTGATACGCAGTATTTT | CSVLREGRDTQYF
TRBJ2-7 | many | . | TRBV24-1 | TGTGCCACCAGTGCTGGGGAGCCTTACGAGCAGTACTTC | CATSAGEPYEQYF
TRBJ2-1 | many | . | TRBV20-1 | TGCAGTGCTAGTTTAGGCCCGGGGCCATTCAATGAGCAGTTCTTC | CSASLGPGPFNEQFF
TRBJ2-1 | . | TRBD2 | TRBV5-1 | TGCGCCAGCAGCACCCGCTCGGTAGGACTAGGGACTTACAATGAGCAGTTCTTC | CASSTRSVGLGTYNEQFF
TRBJ2-7 | many | TRBD2 | TRBV4-2 | TGTGCCAGCAGCCGGGGAGGGCTAGCGGACACCTACGAGCAGTACTTC | CASSRGGLADTYEQYF
TRBJ2-7 | many | . | TRBV6-2/TRBV6-3 | TGTGCCAGCAGTTACGTCAGCGTCTACGAGCAGTACTTC | CASSYVSVYEQYF
TRBJ2-3 | many | . | TRBV5-1 | TGCGCCAGCAGCTTGTATCACAGCACAGATACGCAGTATTTT | CASSLYHSTDTQYF
TRBJ2-1 | . | . | TRBV18 | TGTGCCAGCTCACCCCCTAGAAACTACAATGAGCAGTTCTTC | CASSPPRNYNEQFF
TRBJ1-5 | . | . | TRBV30 | TGTGCCTGGAGTGTAGGATTGGGGAATGGTCAACAGCCCCAGCATTTT | CAWSVGLGNGQQPQHF
TRBJ1-4 | . | . | TRBV18 | TGTGCCAGCTCACCAAGATCTTCTCTCATGGCAACTAATGAAAGACTGTTTTTT | CASSPRSSLMATNERLFF
TRBJ2-3 | many | . | TRBV19 | TGTGCCCCCTACCTTCTGACAGCCCTTCTCACAGATACGCAGTATTTT | CAPYLLTALLTDTQYF
TRBJ2-3 | many | . | TRBV7-2 | TGTGCCAGCAGCGTCAGTTTCTCAGATACGCAGTATTTT | CASSVSFSDTQYF
TRBJ1-6 | many | TRBD1 | TRBV28 | TGTGCCAGCAGAAAAAGGGGACAGGGGAATTCACCCCTCCACTTT | CASRKRGQGNSPLHF
TRBJ2-1 | . | TRBD2 | TRBV29-1 | TGCAGCGTTTTCACTAGCGGGAGAGGAGGTGATAACTCCTACAATGAGCAGTTCTTC | CSVFTSGRGGDNSYNEQFF
TRBJ2-1 | . | . | TRBV29-1 | TGCAGCGTTGATGAGCAGTTCTTC | CSVDEQFF
TRBJ2-7 | many | TRBD1 | TRBV27 | TGTGCCAGCAGTTCCGAGCCGGGACAGAGCTCCTACGAGCAGTACTTC | CASSSEPGQSSYEQYF
TRBJ2-3 | many | . | TRBV12-3/TRBV12-4 | TGTGCCAGCACCCTCGTTGGTAGCACAGATACGCAGTATTTT | CASTLVGSTDTQYF
TRBJ2-1 | many | TRBD2 | TRBV12-3/TRBV12-4 | TGTGCCAGCAGCCGAGCGGGGGGAAAGTACAATGACGGGCAGTTCTTC | CASSRAGGKYNDGQFF
TRBJ2-3 | many | . | TRBV20-1 | TGCAGTGCTTATGCGGATGCGGGTCCAGATACGCAGTATTTT | CSAYADAGPDTQYF
TRBJ1-6 | . | . | TRBV28 | TGTGCCAGCAGTTTTACAGGGCCGATTTTAGCGTCACCCCTCCACTTT | CASSFTGPILASPLHF
TRBJ2-6 | many | . | TRBV18 | TGTGCCAGCTCACCTTACAACTTACGACAGTTCTCTGGGGCCAACGTCCTGACTTTC | CASSPYNLRQFSGANVLTF
TRBJ2-1 | many | TRBD2 | TRBV7-9 | TGTGCCAGCAGCCCCCCTGGGAGGGCTAGCTCCTACAATGAGCAGTTCTTC | CASSPPGRASSYNEQFF